This T cell receptor (beta chain) was captured in a study of blood T cell repertoires in COVID-19. This clone was found a few times. Using immunoSEQ multiplex PCR, the repertoire was profiled, and TCRdb retains in-frame clones only, with some absent. The data contain 100,000 to 150,000 clones, 85% of them singletons. V was cut by 4 bases and J by 0 bases, with 6 bases left in between. The CDR3 has 13 amino acids. Germline CDR1 KGHSH, CDR2 LQKENI. Sequences were obtained from peripheral blood. The J gene is TRBJ1-1, the V gene TRBV18; a weak D match, TRBD1 (5 bases). The receptor's source is a man aged 80 or over with active or convalescent COVID-19. The CDR3 sequence: CASSRGVNTEAFF. CDR3 coding DNA: TGTGCCAGCTCACGGGGGGTGAACACTGAAGCTTTCTTT.